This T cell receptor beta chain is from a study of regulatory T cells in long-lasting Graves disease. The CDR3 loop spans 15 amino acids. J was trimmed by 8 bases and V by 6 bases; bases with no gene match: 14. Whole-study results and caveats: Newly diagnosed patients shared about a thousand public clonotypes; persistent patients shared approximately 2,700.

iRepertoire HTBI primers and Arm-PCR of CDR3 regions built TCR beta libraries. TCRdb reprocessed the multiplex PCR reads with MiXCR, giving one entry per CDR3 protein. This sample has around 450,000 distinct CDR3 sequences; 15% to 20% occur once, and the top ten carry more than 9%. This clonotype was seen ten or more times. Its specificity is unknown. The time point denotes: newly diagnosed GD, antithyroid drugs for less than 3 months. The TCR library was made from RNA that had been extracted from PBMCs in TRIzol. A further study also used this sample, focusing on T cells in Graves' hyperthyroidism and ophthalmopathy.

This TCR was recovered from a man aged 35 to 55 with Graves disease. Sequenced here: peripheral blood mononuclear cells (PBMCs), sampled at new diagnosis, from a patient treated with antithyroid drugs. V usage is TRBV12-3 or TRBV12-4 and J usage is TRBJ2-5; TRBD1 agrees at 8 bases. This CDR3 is CASSLMTGATDTQYF. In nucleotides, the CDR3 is TGTGCCAGCAGCCTGATGACAGGGGCGACAGATACCCAGTACTTC.